The rows below give T cell receptor beta chains drawn from one sample of a study of identical twins. TCRdb redid the calling of the 5' RACE reads with MiXCR, one entry per CDR3 protein. The table lists around 1.7 million distinct CDR3 sequences, about 31% of them singletons. Sample: cord blood. The receptors originated from a newborn girl in good health. Both conserved end residues are part of each CDR3. D genes are given only for firm matches. The listing skips clone size in some rows; elsewhere it reads once, few, many or a size class.

clone_size: .; j_call: TRBJ2-4; d_call: .; v_call: TRBV6-1; cdr3_aa: CASSEGVKNIQYF; cdr3_nt: TGTGCCAGCAGTGAAGGTGTCAAAAACATTCAGTACTTC
clone_size: .; j_call: TRBJ2-1; d_call: .; v_call: TRBV2; cdr3_aa: CASRAVSSYNEQFF; cdr3_nt: TGTGCCAGCAGGGCGGTCAGCTCCTACAATGAGCAGTTCTTC
clone_size: .; j_call: TRBJ1-5; d_call: .; v_call: TRBV10-3; cdr3_aa: CAISVGGYSNQPQHF; cdr3_nt: TGTGCCATCAGTGTTGGGGGTTATAGCAATCAGCCCCAGCATTTT
clone_size: few; j_call: TRBJ1-1; d_call: .; v_call: TRBV7-6; cdr3_aa: CASSLASSNTEAFF; cdr3_nt: TGTGCCAGCAGCTTAGCCAGCTCGAACACTGAAGCTTTCTTT
clone_size: .; j_call: TRBJ1-5; d_call: .; v_call: TRBV20-1; cdr3_aa: CSAYLWGGNQPQHF; cdr3_nt: TGCAGTGCTTACCTTTGGGGGGGCAATCAGCCCCAGCATTTT
clone_size: .; j_call: TRBJ2-7; d_call: TRBD2; v_call: TRBV10-3; cdr3_aa: CAISDRKRERGTHSYEQYF; cdr3_nt: TGTGCCATCAGTGACAGGAAGCGGGAGAGGGGAACGCACTCCTACGAGCAGTACTTC
clone_size: .; j_call: TRBJ2-3; d_call: .; v_call: TRBV7-9; cdr3_aa: CARQGRATDTQYF; cdr3_nt: TGTGCCAGGCAGGGCAGGGCCACAGATACGCAGTATTTT
clone_size: few; j_call: TRBJ2-5; d_call: TRBD2; v_call: TRBV7-2; cdr3_aa: CASSFGLAGIKETQYF; cdr3_nt: TGTGCCAGCAGCTTTGGCCTAGCGGGGATCAAGGAGACCCAGTACTTC
clone_size: .; j_call: TRBJ2-1; d_call: .; v_call: TRBV10-3; cdr3_aa: CAISEGDRSSYNEQFF; cdr3_nt: TGTGCCATCAGTGAGGGAGACAGGTCCTCCTACAATGAGCAGTTCTTC
clone_size: few; j_call: TRBJ1-5; d_call: .; v_call: TRBV24-1; cdr3_aa: CATRGNQPQHF; cdr3_nt: TGTGCCACCAGGGGGAATCAGCCCCAGCATTTT
clone_size: .; j_call: TRBJ2-7; d_call: .; v_call: TRBV28; cdr3_aa: CASSLGAAFFYEQYF; cdr3_nt: TGTGCCAGCAGTTTAGGTGCAGCCTTTTTCTACGAGCAGTACTTC
clone_size: .; j_call: TRBJ1-4; d_call: TRBD1; v_call: TRBV6-6; cdr3_aa: CASSYGQGFEKLFF; cdr3_nt: TGTGCCAGCAGTTACGGACAGGGCTTCGAAAAACTGTTTTTT
clone_size: few; j_call: TRBJ2-7; d_call: .; v_call: TRBV6-1; cdr3_aa: CASSKAGVEQYF; cdr3_nt: TGTGCCAGCAGCAAAGCCGGGGTGGAGCAGTACTTC
clone_size: few; j_call: TRBJ1-1; d_call: .; v_call: TRBV10-3; cdr3_aa: CAISEVSGAGTEAFF; cdr3_nt: TGTGCCATCAGTGAGGTCTCGGGGGCAGGCACTGAAGCTTTCTTT
clone_size: once; j_call: TRBJ2-5; d_call: TRBD2; v_call: TRBV24-1; cdr3_aa: CATSEFGLANNEQYF; cdr3_nt: TGTGCCACCAGTGAATTCGGACTAGCGAACAATGAGCAGTACTTC
clone_size: .; j_call: TRBJ1-1; d_call: TRBD1; v_call: TRBV11-2; cdr3_aa: CASSSRQGAVIATEAFF; cdr3_nt: TGTGCCAGCAGCTCAAGACAGGGGGCTGTAATAGCTACTGAAGCTTTCTTT
clone_size: few; j_call: TRBJ2-1; d_call: TRBD2; v_call: TRBV2; cdr3_aa: CASRGDRTSGGITNEQFF; cdr3_nt: TGTGCCAGCAGAGGGGATCGGACTAGCGGGGGGATTACAAATGAGCAGTTCTTC
clone_size: many; j_call: TRBJ2-5; d_call: .; v_call: TRBV2; cdr3_aa: CASSVLETQYF; cdr3_nt: TGTGCCAGCAGCGTGCTAGAGACCCAGTACTTC
clone_size: .; j_call: TRBJ2-7; d_call: TRBD2; v_call: TRBV6-5; cdr3_aa: CASEPSTRAGGHEQYF; cdr3_nt: TGTGCCAGCGAACCTTCGACCCGGGCGGGAGGGCATGAGCAGTACTTC
clone_size: .; j_call: TRBJ1-6; d_call: .; v_call: TRBV20-1; cdr3_aa: CSAEILLCFPMDLPSNSPLHF; cdr3_nt: TGCAGTGCTGAAATCCTGCTTTGTTTTCCAATGGACCTACCCTCGAATTCACCCCTCCACTTT
clone_size: .; j_call: TRBJ2-1; d_call: .; v_call: TRBV27; cdr3_aa: CASSLGRIYEQFF; cdr3_nt: TGTGCCAGCAGTTTAGGGAGAATCTATGAGCAGTTCTTC
clone_size: many; j_call: TRBJ2-4; d_call: TRBD2; v_call: TRBV6-6; cdr3_aa: CASKKSGVREGENIQYF; cdr3_nt: TGTGCCAGCAAAAAATCGGGCGTGCGGGAGGGTGAAAACATTCAGTACTTC
clone_size: .; j_call: TRBJ1-5; d_call: .; v_call: TRBV19; cdr3_aa: CASSISTDTQHF; cdr3_nt: TGTGCCAGTAGTATAAGCACAGATACGCAGCATTTT
clone_size: few; j_call: TRBJ1-4; d_call: TRBD1; v_call: TRBV10-3; cdr3_aa: CAIRGQANEKLFF; cdr3_nt: TGTGCCATCAGAGGACAGGCTAATGAAAAACTGTTTTTT
clone_size: many; j_call: TRBJ2-5; d_call: .; v_call: TRBV25-1; cdr3_aa: CASSDRGPKETQYF; cdr3_nt: TGTGCCAGCAGTGACCGAGGCCCCAAAGAGACCCAGTACTTC
clone_size: .; j_call: TRBJ1-4; d_call: .; v_call: TRBV20-1; cdr3_aa: CSAGGPGGLNEKLFF; cdr3_nt: TGCAGTGCAGGGGGGCCCGGAGGGCTGAACGAAAAACTGTTTTTT
clone_size: .; j_call: TRBJ2-1; d_call: .; v_call: TRBV2; cdr3_aa: CACRQVSEQFF; cdr3_nt: TGTGCCTGCCGGCAGGTTAGTGAGCAGTTCTTC
clone_size: .; j_call: TRBJ2-7; d_call: TRBD2; v_call: TRBV5-1; cdr3_aa: CASSVSGEGSYNEQYF; cdr3_nt: TGCGCCAGCAGCGTTAGCGGGGAAGGGTCGTACAATGAGCAGTACTTC
clone_size: .; j_call: TRBJ1-1; d_call: .; v_call: TRBV27; cdr3_aa: CASSTPENTEAFF; cdr3_nt: TGTGCCAGCAGTACCCCCGAGAACACTGAAGCTTTCTTT
clone_size: few; j_call: TRBJ2-7; d_call: .; v_call: TRBV10-3; cdr3_aa: CAIRGDPSYEQYF; cdr3_nt: TGTGCCATCAGGGGGGACCCCTCCTACGAGCAGTACTTC
clone_size: .; j_call: TRBJ1-4; d_call: .; v_call: TRBV7-2; cdr3_aa: CASSRGLLNEKLFF; cdr3_nt: TGTGCCAGCAGTAGGGGTCTACTTAATGAAAAACTGTTTTTT
clone_size: .; j_call: TRBJ2-1; d_call: TRBD2; v_call: TRBV4-1; cdr3_aa: CASSQEAPGLAGPLWEFF; cdr3_nt: TGCGCCAGCAGCCAAGAAGCCCCTGGGCTAGCGGGACCCCTTTGGGAATTCTTC
clone_size: few; j_call: TRBJ2-5; d_call: .; v_call: TRBV27; cdr3_aa: CASSLAGQAQETQYF; cdr3_nt: TGTGCCAGCAGTTTGGCGGGGCAGGCCCAAGAGACCCAGTACTTC
clone_size: .; j_call: TRBJ2-1; d_call: TRBD2; v_call: TRBV24-1; cdr3_aa: CATSDGLAGDEQFF; cdr3_nt: TGTGCCACCAGTGACGGACTAGCAGGGGATGAGCAGTTCTTC
clone_size: few; j_call: TRBJ2-2; d_call: .; v_call: TRBV12-3/TRBV12-4; cdr3_aa: CASSLGQDVGELFF; cdr3_nt: TGTGCCAGCAGTTTAGGCCAGGATGTCGGGGAGCTGTTTTTT
clone_size: few; j_call: TRBJ2-7; d_call: .; v_call: TRBV7-9; cdr3_aa: CASSLRAMSMRVGYEQYF; cdr3_nt: TGTGCCAGCAGCTTAAGAGCGATGAGTATGCGTGTAGGTTACGAGCAGTACTTC
clone_size: few; j_call: TRBJ2-1; d_call: TRBD2; v_call: TRBV5-1; cdr3_aa: CASSSLLTSGTYNEQFF; cdr3_nt: TGCGCCAGCAGCTCCCTCCTGACTAGCGGGACCTACAATGAGCAGTTCTTC
clone_size: few; j_call: TRBJ1-2; d_call: TRBD1; v_call: TRBV29-1; cdr3_aa: CSARMTGGDGYTF; cdr3_nt: TGCAGCGCTCGGATGACAGGGGGAGATGGCTACACCTTC